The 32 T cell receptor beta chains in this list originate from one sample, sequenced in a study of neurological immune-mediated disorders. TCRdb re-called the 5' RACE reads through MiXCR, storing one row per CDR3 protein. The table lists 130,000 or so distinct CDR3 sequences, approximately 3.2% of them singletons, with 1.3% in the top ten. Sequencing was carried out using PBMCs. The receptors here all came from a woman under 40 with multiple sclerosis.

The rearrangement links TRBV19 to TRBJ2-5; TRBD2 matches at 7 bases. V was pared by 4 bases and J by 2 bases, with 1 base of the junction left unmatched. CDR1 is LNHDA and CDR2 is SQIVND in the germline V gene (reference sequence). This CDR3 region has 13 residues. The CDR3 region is CASSRGGQETQYF. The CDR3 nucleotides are TGTGCCAGTAGTAGGGGAGGGCAAGAGACCCAGTACTTC.

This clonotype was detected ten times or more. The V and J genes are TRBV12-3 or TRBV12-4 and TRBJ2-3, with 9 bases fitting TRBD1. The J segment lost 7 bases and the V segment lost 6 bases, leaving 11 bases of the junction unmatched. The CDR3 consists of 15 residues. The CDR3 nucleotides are TGTGCCAGCAGGATTGGGACAGGGTTGCCTAATACGCAGTATTTT. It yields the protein CASRIGTGLPNTQYF.

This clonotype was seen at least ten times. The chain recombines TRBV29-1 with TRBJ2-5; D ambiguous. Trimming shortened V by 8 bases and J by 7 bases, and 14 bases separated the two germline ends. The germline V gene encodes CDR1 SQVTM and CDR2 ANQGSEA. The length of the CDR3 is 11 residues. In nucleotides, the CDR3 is TGCAGCATAACACGCTCGGGGACCCAGTACTTC. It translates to CSITRSGTQYF.

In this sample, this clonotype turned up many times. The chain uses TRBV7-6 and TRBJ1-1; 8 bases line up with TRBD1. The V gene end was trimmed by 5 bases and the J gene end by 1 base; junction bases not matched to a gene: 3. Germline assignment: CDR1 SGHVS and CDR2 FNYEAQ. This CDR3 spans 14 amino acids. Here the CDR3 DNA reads TGTGCCAGCAGCCCGGACAGGGCGAACACTGAAGCTTTCTTT. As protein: CASSPDRANTEAFF.

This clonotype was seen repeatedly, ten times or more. The CDR3 loop reads CASSFPGQGNEQFF. DNA for the CDR3: TGTGCCAGCAGCTTCCCGGGACAGGGGAACGAGCAGTTCTTC. The chain employs TRBV5-5 and TRBJ2-1; 10 bases match TRBD1. The germline V gene encodes CDR1 SGHKS and CDR2 YYEKEE (reference sequence). The CDR3 loop spans 14 amino acids. Trimming removed 2 bases from V and 10 bases from J; junction bases left unmatched: 6.

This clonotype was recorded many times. The DNA of the CDR3 is TGTGCCAGCAGAGCTACTATTCACGCTGAGCAGTACTTC. Encoded protein: CASRATIHAEQYF. The V and J genes are TRBV6-2 or TRBV6-3 and TRBJ2-7, with D unclear. Germline V gene data show CDR1 as MNHEY and CDR2 as SVGEGT. The CDR3 extends over 13 amino acids. V was trimmed by 6 bases and J by 7 bases, leaving 16 bases between them.

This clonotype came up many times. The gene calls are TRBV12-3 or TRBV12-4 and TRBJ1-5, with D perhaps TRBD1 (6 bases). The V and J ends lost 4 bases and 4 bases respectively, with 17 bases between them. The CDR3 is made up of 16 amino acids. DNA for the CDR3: TGTGCCAGCAGTTCCCGACAGGTGGGGCAAAATCAGCCCCAGCATTTT. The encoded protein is CASSSRQVGQNQPQHF.

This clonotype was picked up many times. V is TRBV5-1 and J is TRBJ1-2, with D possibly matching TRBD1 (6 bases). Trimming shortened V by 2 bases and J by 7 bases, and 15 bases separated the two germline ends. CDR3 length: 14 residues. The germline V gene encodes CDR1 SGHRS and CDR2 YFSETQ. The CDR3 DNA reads TGCGCCAGCAGCTTAGGCGGGGGCACGGCTGGCTACACCTTC. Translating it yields CASSLGGGTAGYTF.

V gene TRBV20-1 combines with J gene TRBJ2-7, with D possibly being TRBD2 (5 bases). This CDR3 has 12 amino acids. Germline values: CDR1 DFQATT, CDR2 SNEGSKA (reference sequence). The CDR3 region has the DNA TGCTCAACACCTGGAGGAGCTGGTGAGCAGTACTTC. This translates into CSTPGGAGEQYF.

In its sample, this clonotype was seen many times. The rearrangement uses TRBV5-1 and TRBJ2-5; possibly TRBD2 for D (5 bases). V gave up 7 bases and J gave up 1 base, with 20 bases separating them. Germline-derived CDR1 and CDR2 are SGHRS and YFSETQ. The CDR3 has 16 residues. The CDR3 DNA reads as TGCGCCAGCTCAGGCGTAGCAGGAGGCGTCCAAGAGACCCAGTACTTC. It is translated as CASSGVAGGVQETQYF. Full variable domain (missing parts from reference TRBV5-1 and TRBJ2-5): KAGVTQTPRYLIKTRGQQVTLSCSPISGHRSVSWYQQTPGQGLQFLFEYFSETQRNKGNFPGRFSGRQFSNSRSEMNVSTLELGDSALYLCASSGVAGGVQETQYFGPGTRLLVL.

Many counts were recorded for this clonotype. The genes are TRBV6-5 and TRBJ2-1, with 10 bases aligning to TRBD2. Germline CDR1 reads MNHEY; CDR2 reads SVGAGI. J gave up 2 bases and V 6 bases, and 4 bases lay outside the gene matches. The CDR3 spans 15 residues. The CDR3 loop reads CASRPGLAPYNEQFF. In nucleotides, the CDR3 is TGTGCCAGCAGACCGGGACTAGCGCCCTACAATGAGCAGTTCTTC.

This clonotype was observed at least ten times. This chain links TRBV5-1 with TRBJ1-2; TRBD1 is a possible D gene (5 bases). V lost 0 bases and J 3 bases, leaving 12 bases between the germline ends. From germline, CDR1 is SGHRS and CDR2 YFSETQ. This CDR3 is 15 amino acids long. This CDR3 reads CASSLVPGGDYGYTF. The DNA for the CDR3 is TGCGCCAGCAGCTTGGTCCCCGGGGGGGACTATGGCTACACCTTC.

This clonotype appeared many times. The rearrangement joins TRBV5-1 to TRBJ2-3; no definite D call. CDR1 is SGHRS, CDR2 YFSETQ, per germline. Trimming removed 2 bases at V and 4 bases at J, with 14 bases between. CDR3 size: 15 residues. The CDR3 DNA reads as TGCGCCAGCAGCTTCGGACCGTCCCAATCAGATACGCAGTATTTT. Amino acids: CASSFGPSQSDTQYF.

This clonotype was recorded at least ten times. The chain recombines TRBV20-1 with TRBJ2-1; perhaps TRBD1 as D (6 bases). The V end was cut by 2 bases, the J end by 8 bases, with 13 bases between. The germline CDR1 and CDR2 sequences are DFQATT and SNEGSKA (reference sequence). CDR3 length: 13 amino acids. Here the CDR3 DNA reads TGCAGTGCTAGACCTGGCCAGGGGTATGAGCAGTTCTTC. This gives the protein CSARPGQGYEQFF.

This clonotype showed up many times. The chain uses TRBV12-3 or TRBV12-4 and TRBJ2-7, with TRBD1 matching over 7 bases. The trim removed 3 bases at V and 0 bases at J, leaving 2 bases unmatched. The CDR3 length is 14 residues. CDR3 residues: CASSFGDSSYEQYF. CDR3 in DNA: TGTGCCAGCAGTTTTGGGGACAGCTCCTACGAGCAGTACTTC.

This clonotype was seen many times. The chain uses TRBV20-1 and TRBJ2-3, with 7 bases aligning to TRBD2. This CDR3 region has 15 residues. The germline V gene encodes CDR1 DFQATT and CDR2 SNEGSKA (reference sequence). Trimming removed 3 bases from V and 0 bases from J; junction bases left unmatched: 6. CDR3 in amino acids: CSASRGRGSTDTQYF. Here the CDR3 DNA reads TGCAGTGCTAGTCGGGGGAGGGGTAGCACAGATACGCAGTATTTT.

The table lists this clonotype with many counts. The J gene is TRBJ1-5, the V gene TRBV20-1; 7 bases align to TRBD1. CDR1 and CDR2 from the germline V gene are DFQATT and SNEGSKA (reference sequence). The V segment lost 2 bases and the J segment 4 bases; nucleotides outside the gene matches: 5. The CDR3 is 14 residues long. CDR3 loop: CSARRQGLNQPQHF. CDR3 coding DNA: TGCAGTGCTAGACGACAGGGCCTAAATCAGCCCCAGCATTTT.

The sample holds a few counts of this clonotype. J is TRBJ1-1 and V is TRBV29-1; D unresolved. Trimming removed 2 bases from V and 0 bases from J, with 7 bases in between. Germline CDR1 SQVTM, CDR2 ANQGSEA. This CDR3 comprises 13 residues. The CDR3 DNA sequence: TGCAGCGTTGAAAACTACGTGAACACTGAAGCTTTCTTT. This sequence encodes CSVENYVNTEAFF.

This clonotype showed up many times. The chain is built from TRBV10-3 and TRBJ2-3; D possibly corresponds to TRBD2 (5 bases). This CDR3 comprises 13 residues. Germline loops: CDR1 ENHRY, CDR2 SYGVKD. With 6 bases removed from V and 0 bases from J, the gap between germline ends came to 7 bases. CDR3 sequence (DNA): TGTGCCATCAGCGGGGAGAGCACAGATACGCAGTATTTT. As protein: CAISGESTDTQYF.

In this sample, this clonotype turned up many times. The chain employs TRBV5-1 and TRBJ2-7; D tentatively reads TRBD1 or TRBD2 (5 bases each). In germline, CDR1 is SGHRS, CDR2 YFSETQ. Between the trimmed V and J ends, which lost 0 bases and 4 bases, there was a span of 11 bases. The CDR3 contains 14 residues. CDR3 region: CASSLAGSWYEQYF. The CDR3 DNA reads TGCGCCAGCAGCTTGGCAGGGAGTTGGTACGAGCAGTACTTC.

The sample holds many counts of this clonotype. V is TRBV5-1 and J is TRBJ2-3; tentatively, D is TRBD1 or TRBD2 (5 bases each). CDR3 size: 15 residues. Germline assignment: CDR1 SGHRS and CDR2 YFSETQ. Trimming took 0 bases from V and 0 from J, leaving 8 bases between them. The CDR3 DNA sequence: TGCGCCAGCAGCTTGGGGGGGAGAAGCACAGATACGCAGTATTTT. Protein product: CASSLGGRSTDTQYF.

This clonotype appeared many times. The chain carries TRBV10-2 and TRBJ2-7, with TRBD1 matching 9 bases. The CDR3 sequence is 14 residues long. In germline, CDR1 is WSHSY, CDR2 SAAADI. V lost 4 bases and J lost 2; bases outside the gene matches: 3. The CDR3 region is CASSGTGVPYEQYF. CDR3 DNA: TGCGCCAGCAGTGGGACAGGGGTCCCCTACGAGCAGTACTTC.

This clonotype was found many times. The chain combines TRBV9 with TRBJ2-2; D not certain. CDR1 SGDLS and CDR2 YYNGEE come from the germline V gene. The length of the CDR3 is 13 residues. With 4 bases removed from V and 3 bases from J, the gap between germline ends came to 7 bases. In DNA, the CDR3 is TGTGCCAGCAGCCACCGGGACACCGGGGAGCTGTTTTTT. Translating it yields CASSHRDTGELFF. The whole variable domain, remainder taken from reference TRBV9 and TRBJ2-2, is DSGVTQTPKHLITATGQRVTLRCSPRSGDLSVYWYQQSLDQGLQFLIQYYNGEERAKGNILERFSAQQFPDLHSELNLSSLELGDSALYFCASSHRDTGELFFGEGSRLTVL.

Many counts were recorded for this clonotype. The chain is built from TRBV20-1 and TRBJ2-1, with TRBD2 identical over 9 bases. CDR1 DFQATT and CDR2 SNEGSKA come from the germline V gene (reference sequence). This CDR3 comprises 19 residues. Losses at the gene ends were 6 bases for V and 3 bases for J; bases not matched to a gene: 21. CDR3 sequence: CSARLGSPLLAGYYNEQFF. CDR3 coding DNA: TGCAGTGCCAGACTAGGGTCCCCTCTTCTAGCGGGATACTACAATGAGCAGTTCTTC.

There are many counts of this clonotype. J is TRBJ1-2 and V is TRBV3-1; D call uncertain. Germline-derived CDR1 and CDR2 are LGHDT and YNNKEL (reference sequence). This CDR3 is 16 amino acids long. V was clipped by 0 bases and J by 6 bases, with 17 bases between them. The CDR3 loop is CASSQDRDTPRHGYTF. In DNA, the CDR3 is TGTGCCAGCAGCCAAGATCGGGATACCCCTCGCCATGGCTACACCTTC.

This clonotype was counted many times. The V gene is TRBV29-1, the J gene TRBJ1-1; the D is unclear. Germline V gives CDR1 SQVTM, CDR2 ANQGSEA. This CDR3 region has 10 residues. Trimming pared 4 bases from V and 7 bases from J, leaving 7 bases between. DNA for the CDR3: TGCAGCGTTGTACCCAGTGAAGCTTTCTTT. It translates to CSVVPSEAFF. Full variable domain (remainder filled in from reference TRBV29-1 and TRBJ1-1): SAVISQKPSRDICQRGTSLTIQCQVDSQVTMMFWYRQQPGQSLTLIATANQGSEATYESGFVIDKFPISRPNLTFSTLTVSNMSPEDSSIYLCSVVPSEAFFGQGTRLTVV.

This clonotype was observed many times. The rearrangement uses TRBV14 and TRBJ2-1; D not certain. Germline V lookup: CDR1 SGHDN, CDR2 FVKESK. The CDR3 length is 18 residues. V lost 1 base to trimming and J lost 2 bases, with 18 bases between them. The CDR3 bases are TGTGCCAGCAGCCAAGGGGGTCGGTTCCCCTTTACCTACAATGAGCAGTTCTTC. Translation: CASSQGGRFPFTYNEQFF.

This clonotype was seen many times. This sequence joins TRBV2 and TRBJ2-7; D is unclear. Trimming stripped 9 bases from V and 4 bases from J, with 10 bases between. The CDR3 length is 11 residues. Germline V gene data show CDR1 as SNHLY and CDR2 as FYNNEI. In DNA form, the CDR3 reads TGTGCCAGTCTTTTGGGATACGAGCAGTACTTC. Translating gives CASLLGYEQYF.

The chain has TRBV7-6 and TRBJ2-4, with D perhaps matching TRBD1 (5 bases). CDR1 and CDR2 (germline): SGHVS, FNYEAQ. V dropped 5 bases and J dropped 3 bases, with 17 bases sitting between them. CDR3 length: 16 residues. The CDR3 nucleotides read TGTGCCAGCAGCCCTAGGCAGGGTTTCGGCAAAAACATTCAGTACTTC. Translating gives CASSPRQGFGKNIQYF.

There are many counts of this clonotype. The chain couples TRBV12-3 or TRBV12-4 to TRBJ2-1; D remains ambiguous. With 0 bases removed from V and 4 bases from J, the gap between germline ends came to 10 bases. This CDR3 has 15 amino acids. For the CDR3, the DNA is TGTGCCAGCAGTTTAGCGTCTGCTTTATACAATGAGCAGTTCTTC. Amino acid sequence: CASSLASALYNEQFF.

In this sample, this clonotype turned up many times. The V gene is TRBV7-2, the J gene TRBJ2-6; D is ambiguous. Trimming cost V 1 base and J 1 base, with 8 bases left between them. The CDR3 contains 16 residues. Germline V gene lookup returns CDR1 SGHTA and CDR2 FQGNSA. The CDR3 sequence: CASSLGGASGANVLTF. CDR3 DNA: TGTGCCAGCAGCTTAGGGGGTGCTTCTGGGGCCAACGTCCTGACTTTC.

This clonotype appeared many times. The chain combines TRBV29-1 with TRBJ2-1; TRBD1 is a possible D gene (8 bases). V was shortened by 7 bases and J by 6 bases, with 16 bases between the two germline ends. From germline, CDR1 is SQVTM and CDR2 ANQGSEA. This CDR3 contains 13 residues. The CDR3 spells CSGFTGGGNEQFF. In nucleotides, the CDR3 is TGCAGCGGCTTTACAGGGGGGGGCAATGAGCAGTTCTTC.